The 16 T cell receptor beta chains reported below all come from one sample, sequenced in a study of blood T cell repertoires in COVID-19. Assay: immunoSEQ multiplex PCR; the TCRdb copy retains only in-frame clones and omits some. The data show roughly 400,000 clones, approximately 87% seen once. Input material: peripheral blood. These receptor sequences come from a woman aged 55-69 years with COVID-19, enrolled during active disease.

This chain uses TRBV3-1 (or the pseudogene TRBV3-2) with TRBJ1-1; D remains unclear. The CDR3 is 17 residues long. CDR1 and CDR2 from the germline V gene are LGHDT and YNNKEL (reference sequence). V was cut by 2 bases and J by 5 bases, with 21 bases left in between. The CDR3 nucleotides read TGTGCCAGCAGCCAACGTATTCACAGTCGGACTTCGACTGAAGCTTTCTTT. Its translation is CASSQRIHSRTSTEAFF.

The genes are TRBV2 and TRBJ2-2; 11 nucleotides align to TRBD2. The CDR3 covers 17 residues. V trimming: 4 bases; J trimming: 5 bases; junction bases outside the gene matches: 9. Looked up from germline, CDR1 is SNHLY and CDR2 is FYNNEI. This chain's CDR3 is CASSGIAGGPRTGELFF. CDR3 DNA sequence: TGTGCCAGCAGTGGGATAGCGGGGGGGCCGAGGACCGGGGAGCTGTTTTTT.

This CDR3 reads CASSPGQGKYEQYF. The CDR3 nucleotides read TGTGCCAGCAGTCCCGGACAGGGAAAATACGAGCAGTACTTC. The V call is TRBV6-6, the J call TRBJ2-7; the match to TRBD1 covers 8 bases. The CDR3 runs 14 residues. Germline values: CDR1 MNHNY, CDR2 SVGAGI (reference sequence). J lost 4 bases, V lost 5 bases, and 7 bases had no gene match.

CDR3 residues: CASSLHRASAFF. In DNA form, the CDR3 reads TGTGCCAGCAGCCTCCACAGGGCGTCCGCTTTCTTT. This chain links TRBV3-1 (or the pseudogene TRBV3-2) with TRBJ1-1; D perhaps matches TRBD1 (6 bases). The V end was cut by 4 bases, the J end by 11 bases, with 14 bases between. The germline V gene encodes CDR1 LGHDT and CDR2 YNNKEL (reference sequence). This CDR3 has 12 amino acids.

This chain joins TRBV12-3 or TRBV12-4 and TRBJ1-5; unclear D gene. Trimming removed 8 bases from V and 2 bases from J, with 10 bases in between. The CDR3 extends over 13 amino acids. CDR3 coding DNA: TGTGCCAGCGTTAGAGGTGGCAATCAGCCCCAGCATTTT. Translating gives CASVRGGNQPQHF.

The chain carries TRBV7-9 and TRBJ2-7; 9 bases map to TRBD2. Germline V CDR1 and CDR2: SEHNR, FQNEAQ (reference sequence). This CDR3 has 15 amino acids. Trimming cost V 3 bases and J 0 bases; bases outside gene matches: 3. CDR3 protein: CASSFVLAGSYEQYF. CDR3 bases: TGTGCCAGCAGCTTCGTACTAGCGGGCTCCTACGAGCAGTACTTC.

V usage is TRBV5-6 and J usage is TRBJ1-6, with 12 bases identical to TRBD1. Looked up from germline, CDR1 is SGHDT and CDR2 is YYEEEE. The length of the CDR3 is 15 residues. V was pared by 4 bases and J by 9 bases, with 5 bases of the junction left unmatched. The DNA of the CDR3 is TGTGCCAGCAGCGCACCGGGACAGGGGGCTTCACCCCTCCACTTT. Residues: CASSAPGQGASPLHF.

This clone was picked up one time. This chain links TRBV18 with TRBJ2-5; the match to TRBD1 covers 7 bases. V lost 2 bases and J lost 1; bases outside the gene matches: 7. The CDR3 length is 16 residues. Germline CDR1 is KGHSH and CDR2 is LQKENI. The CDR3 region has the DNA TGTGCCAGCTCACCAAGGAGCACAGGGGCCCAAGAGACCCAGTACTTC. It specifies CASSPRSTGAQETQYF.

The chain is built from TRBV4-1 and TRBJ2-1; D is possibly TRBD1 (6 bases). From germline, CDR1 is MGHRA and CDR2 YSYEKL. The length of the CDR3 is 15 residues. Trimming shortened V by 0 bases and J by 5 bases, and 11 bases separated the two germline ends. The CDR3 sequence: CASSQDRNRDNEQFF. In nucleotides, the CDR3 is TGCGCCAGCAGCCAAGATCGGAACAGGGACAATGAGCAGTTCTTC.

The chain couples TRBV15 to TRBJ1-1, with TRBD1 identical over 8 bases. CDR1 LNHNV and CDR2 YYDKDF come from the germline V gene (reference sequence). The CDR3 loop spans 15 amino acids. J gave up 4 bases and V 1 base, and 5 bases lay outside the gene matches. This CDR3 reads CATSRGEQGGTEAFF. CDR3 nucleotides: TGTGCCACCAGCAGAGGGGAACAGGGGGGCACTGAAGCTTTCTTT.

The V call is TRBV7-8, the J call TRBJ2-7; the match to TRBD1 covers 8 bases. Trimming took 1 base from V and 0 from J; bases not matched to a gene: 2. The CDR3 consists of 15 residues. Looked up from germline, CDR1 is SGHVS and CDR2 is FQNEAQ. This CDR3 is CASSLGTGSSYEQYF. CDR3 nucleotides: TGTGCCAGCAGCTTAGGGACAGGGAGCTCCTACGAGCAGTACTTC.

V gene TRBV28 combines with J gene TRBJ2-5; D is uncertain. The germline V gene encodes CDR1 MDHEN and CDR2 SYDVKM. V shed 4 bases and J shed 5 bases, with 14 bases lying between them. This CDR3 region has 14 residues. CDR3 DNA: TGTGCCAGCAGTTCCGGCGGCGTCCTGGAGACCCAGTACTTC. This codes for CASSSGGVLETQYF.

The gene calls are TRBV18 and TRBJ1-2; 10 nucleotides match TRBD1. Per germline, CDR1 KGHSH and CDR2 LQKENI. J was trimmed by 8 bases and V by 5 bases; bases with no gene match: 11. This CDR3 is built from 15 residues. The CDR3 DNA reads TGTGCCAGCTCATTAGTCGGACAGGGGGAAGAGGGCTACACCTTC. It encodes CASSLVGQGEEGYTF.

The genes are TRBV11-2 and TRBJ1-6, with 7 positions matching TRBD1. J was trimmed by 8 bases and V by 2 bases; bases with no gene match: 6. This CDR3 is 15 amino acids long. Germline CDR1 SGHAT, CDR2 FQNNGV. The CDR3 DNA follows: TGTGCCAGCAGCTTAAGAGGGGGCAGAGATTCACCCCTCCACTTT. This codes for CASSLRGGRDSPLHF.

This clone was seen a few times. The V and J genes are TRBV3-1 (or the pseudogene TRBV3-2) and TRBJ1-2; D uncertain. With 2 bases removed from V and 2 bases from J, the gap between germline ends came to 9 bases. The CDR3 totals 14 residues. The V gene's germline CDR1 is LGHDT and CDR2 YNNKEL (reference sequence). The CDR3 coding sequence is TGTGCCAGCAGCCAACTCGACGGGAACTATGGCTACACCTTC. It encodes CASSQLDGNYGYTF.

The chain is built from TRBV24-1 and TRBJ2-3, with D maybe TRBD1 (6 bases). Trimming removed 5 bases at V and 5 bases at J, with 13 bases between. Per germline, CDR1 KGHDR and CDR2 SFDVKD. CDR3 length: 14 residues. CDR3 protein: CATSGTGSGDTQYF. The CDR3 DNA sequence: TGTGCCACCAGTGGCACAGGGAGTGGAGATACGCAGTATTTT.